A single T cell receptor (beta chain) is shown here with its context. The specificity of this receptor is unknown. No per-base quality is available; no much larger clone lies one base away. Between 2014 and 2017, the patients underwent resection in either Japan or China. Two lung cancer pathologists independently confirmed the histologic diagnosis of each case on H&E slides. Macro-dissection after pathologic assessment enriched premalignant or tumor cells for nucleic acid extraction. DNA was isolated from FFPE tissue using the AllPrep DNA/RNA FFPE Kit. The data originate from a study of immune evolution from preneoplasia to lung adenocarcinoma (dated by TCRdb to about 2021). Background on the whole study: HLA loss of heterozygosity was observed in roughly 6.8%, 16% and 36% of AIS, MIA and ADC lesions, respectively, and was not observed in any AAH lesions. The immune data were combined with whole exome sequencing and methylation data from the same cohort of nodules. A total of 40 to 60 patients contributed TCR sequencing data. Immune contexture across lung adenocarcinoma precursors and invasive adenocarcinoma was profiled using immune gene expression, TCR sequencing and multiplex immunofluorescence. Resected precursor lesions (AAH, AIS, MIA) and invasive adenocarcinomas were compared with paired morphologically normal lung tissue. POLYSOLVER was used to infer Class I HLA alleles from exome data, while LOHHLA was used to detect allele-specific HLA loss. According to the study, about 110 samples went through TCR sequencing. A total of approximately 48 patients with pulmonary nodules who underwent surgical resection were included in the overall cohort. The sample size was set by how many specimens were available, not by a prior power calculation. Paper-wide results and their limitations: Because every patient came from Japan and China, how well the results apply to Western populations was uncertain. The findings rested on association rather than direct causation, and larger cohorts with long-term follow-up and longitudinal biopsies were considered necessary. KRAS-mutant nodules showed the highest T cell clonality compared with EGFR-mutant or double wild-type lesions. Normal lung had the highest top T cell clone frequencies, which appeared to decline progressively from AAH through AIS, MIA and invasive adenocarcinoma. Clonality was highest in normal lung, while later-stage lesions appeared to have lower clonality but higher T cell density and diversity.

CDR1 is given as SGHVS and CDR2 as FQNEAQ, both from the germline V gene. V is pruned by 1 base and J by 9 bases, leaving 11 bases of the junction without a gene match. The CDR3 sequence holds 17 residues, the cysteine and phenylalanine included. The entry retains the CDR3 DNA only, 51 bases that are in frame from base 1. TCR beta CDR3 regions were sequenced from DNA using the immunoSEQ hsTCRbeta Kit. Turning to the authors' computational methods: TCR sequencing data were analysed with the ImmunoSEQ Analyzer. T cell clonality was defined as 1 minus Pielou's evenness, calculated on productive rearrangements. To measure T cell diversity, the inverse Simpson index was applied to productive templates. T cell density was defined as TCR beta template counts normalized to usable DNA, with usable DNA estimated by amplification and sequencing of housekeeping genes. Two-sided Kruskal-Wallis tests were used to compare TCR metrics between histologic stages. The table comes from immuneACCESS by way of TCRdb, which keeps in-frame sequences with V and J called. Part of the clones is missing from these tables; in studies checked, under half for an unresolved V gene and the rest for unknown reasons. That table furnishes V, J and clone size, whereas the DNA furnished D and trimming. The sample table shows 3,500 to 4,500 clones, and 86% are seen once. The top ten clonotypes cover more than 6% of the sample.

Sample: FFPE minimally invasive lung adenocarcinoma tissue. The cell subset or site label on this specimen signifies: micro-invasive lung adenocarcinoma (MIA). This receptor was taken from a donor at least 70 years old with lung adenocarcinoma. Recombination linked TRBV7-8 to TRBJ2-6; 8 central bases correspond to TRBD1. The nucleotides are TGTGCCAGCAGCTTAGTTCCCCCAGGACAGGGTGACAACGTCCTGACTTTC. It codes for CASSLVPPGQGDNVLTF.